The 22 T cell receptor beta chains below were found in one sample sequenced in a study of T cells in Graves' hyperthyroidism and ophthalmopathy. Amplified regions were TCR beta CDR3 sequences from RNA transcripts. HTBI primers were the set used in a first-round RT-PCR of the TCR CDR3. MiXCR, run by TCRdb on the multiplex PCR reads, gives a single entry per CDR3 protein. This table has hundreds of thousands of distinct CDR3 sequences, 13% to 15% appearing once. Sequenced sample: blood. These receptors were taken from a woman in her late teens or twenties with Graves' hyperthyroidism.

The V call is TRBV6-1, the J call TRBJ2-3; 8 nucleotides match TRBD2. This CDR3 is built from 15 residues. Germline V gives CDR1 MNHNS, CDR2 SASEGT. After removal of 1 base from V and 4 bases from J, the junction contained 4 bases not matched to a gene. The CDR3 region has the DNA TGTGCCAGCAGTGAAGAAGGCGGGAGGCCAGATACGCAGTATTTT. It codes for CASSEEGGRPDTQYF.

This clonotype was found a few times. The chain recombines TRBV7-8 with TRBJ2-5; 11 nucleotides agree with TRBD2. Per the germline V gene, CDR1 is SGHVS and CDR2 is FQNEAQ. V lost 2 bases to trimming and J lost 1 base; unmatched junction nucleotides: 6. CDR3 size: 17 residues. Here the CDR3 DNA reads TGTGCCAGCAGCTTAAGCTGGACTAGCGGGCCCCAAGAGACCCAGTACTTC. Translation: CASSLSWTSGPQETQYF.

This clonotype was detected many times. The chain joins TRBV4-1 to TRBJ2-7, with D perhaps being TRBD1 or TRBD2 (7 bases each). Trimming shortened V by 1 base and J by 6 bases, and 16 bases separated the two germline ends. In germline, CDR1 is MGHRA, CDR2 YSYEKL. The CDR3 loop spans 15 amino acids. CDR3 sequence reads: CASSQVGGGSSEQYF. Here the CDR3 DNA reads TGCGCCAGCAGCCAAGTGGGAGGGGGCTCGTCCGAGCAGTACTTC.

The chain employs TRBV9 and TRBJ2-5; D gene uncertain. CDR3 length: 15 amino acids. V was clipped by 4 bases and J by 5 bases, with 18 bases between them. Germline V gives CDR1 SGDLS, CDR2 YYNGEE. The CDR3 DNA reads TGTGCCAGCAGCCCCGACTCGTTCCTGGGCGAGACCCAGTACTTC. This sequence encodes CASSPDSFLGETQYF.

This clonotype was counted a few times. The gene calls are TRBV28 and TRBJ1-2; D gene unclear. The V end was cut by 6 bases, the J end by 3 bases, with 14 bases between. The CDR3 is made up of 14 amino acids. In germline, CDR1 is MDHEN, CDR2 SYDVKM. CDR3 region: CASSPVAVYYGYTF. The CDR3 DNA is TGTGCCAGCAGCCCAGTGGCTGTCTACTATGGCTACACCTTC.

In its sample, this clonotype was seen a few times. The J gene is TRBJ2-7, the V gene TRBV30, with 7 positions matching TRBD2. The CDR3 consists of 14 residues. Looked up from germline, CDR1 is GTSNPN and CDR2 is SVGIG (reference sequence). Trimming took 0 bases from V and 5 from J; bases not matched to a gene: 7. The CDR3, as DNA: TGTGCCTGGAGTGTCGGGGCGGGAGTTAACGAGCAGTACTTC. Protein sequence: CAWSVGAGVNEQYF.

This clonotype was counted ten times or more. Here the CDR3 reads CSALGQGYYEQYF. DNA of the CDR3: TGCAGTGCGCTAGGACAGGGGTACTACGAGCAGTACTTC. The rearrangement uses TRBV20-1 and TRBJ2-7, with 9 positions matching TRBD1. Germline V gene sequence: CDR1 DFQATT, CDR2 SNEGSKA (reference sequence). Losses at the gene ends were 6 bases for V and 3 bases for J; bases not matched to a gene: 6. There are 13 residues in the CDR3.

The CDR3, as DNA: TGTGCCAGCAGCTTAGCGGACAGGGGTTATGGCTACACCTTC. This translates into CASSLADRGYGYTF. V is TRBV7-6 and J is TRBJ1-2; 9 bases are shared with TRBD1. Trimming took 0 bases from V and 5 from J; bases not matched to a gene: 1. The CDR3 loop spans 14 amino acids. Germline lookup yields CDR1 SGHVS and CDR2 FNYEAQ.

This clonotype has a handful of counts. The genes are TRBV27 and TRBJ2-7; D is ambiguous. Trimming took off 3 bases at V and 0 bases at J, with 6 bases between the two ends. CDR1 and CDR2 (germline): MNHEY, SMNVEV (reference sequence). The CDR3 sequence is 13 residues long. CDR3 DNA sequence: TGTGCCAGCAGTTTCCGGCCCTCCTACGAGCAGTACTTC. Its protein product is CASSFRPSYEQYF.

CDR3 nucleotide sequence: TGTGCCAGCAGCGAGGGCCGGGGCAGAAAATTATCCTACGAGCAGTACTTC. Translating gives CASSEGRGRKLSYEQYF. The chain recombines TRBV11-2 with TRBJ2-7; D tentatively reads TRBD1 or TRBD2 (5 bases each). V lost 5 bases and J lost 1, with 21 bases in between. CDR1 SGHAT and CDR2 FQNNGV come from the germline V gene. CDR3 length: 17 residues.

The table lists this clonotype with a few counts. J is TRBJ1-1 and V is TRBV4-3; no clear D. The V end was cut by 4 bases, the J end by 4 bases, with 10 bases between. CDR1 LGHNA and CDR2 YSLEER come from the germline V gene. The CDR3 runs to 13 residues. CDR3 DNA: TGCGCCAGCAGCCTCCATGGGAGCACTGAAGCTTTCTTT. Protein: CASSLHGSTEAFF.

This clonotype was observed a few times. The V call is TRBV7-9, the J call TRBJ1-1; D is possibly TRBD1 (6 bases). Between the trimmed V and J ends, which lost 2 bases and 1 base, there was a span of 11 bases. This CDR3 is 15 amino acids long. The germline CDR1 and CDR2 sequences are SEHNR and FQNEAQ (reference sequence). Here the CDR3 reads CASSLNGGANTEAFF. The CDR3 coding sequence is TGTGCCAGCAGCTTAAACGGGGGCGCGAACACTGAAGCTTTCTTT.

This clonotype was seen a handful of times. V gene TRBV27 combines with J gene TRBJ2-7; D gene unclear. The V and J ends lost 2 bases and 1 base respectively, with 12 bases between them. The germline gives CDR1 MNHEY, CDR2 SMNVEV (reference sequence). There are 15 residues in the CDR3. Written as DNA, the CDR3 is TGTGCCAGCAGTTTAATTGCGGAGCTTTCCTACGAGCAGTACTTC. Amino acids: CASSLIAELSYEQYF.

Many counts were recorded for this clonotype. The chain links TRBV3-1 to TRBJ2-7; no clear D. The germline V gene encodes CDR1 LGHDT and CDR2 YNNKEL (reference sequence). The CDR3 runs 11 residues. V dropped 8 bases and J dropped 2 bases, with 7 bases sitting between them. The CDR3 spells CASASTYEQYF. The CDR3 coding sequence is TGTGCCAGCGCCTCCACCTACGAGCAGTACTTC.

CDR3 in amino acids: CAWAGQGAHEQYF. DNA for the CDR3: TGTGCCTGGGCTGGACAGGGGGCACACGAGCAGTACTTC. The genes are TRBV30 and TRBJ2-7; TRBD1 matches at 11 bases. J gave up 5 bases and V 5 bases, and 5 bases lay outside the gene matches. Germline CDR1 GTSNPN, CDR2 SVGIG (reference sequence). There are 13 residues in the CDR3.

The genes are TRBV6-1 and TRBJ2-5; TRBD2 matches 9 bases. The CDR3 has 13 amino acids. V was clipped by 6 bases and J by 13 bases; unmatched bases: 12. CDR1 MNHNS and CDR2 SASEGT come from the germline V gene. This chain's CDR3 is CASSYDGGRARYF. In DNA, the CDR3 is TGTGCCAGCAGCTACGATGGCGGGAGGGCCCGGTACTTC.

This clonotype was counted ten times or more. This chain's CDR3 is CASRVDRAGTGELFF. DNA for the CDR3: TGTGCCAGCAGGGTAGACAGGGCTGGCACCGGGGAGCTGTTTTTT. The chain carries TRBV6-1 and TRBJ2-2, with TRBD1 matching over 7 bases. Germline V gene data show CDR1 as MNHNS and CDR2 as SASEGT. This CDR3 spans 15 amino acids. The junction had 8 bases not matched to a gene; V was cut back by 6 bases and J by 4 bases.

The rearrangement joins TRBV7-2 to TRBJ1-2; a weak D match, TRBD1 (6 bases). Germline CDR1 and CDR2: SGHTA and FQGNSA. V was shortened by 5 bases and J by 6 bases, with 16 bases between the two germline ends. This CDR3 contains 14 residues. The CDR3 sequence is CASSGGQGTHGYTF. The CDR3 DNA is TGTGCCAGCAGCGGGGGGCAGGGAACGCATGGCTACACCTTC.

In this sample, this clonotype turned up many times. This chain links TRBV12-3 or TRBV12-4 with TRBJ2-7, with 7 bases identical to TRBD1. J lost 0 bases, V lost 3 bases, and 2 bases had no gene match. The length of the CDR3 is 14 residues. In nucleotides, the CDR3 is TGTGCCAGCAGTTTGGGGGACAGCTCCTACGAGCAGTACTTC. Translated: CASSLGDSSYEQYF.

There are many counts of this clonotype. CDR3 residues: CASTERNEQFF. Written as DNA, the CDR3 is TGTGCCAGCACCGAGCGGAATGAGCAGTTCTTC. The chain links TRBV28 to TRBJ2-1; D is perhaps TRBD2 (5 bases). CDR1 is MDHEN and CDR2 is SYDVKM in the germline V gene. The germline V and J ends were trimmed by 7 bases and 7 bases, with 8 bases remaining between them. The length of the CDR3 is 11 residues.

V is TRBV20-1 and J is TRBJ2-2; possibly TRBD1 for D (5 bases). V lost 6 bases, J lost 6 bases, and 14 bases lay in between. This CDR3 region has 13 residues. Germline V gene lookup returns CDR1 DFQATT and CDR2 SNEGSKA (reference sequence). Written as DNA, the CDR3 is TGCAGTGCCTATCCCGTACAGGCCGGGGAGCTGTTTTTT. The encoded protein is CSAYPVQAGELFF.

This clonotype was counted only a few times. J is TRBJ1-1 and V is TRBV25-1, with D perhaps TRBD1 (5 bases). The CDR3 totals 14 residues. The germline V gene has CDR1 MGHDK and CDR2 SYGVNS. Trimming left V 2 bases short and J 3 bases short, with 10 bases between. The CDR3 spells CASSEPGGYTEAFF. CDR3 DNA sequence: TGTGCCAGCAGTGAACCCGGGGGGTACACTGAAGCTTTCTTT.